The entry below describes one T cell receptor (beta chain). Its antigen remains unknown. UMIs were added to TCR cDNA along with a universal primer site when it was made by 5'RACE template switching. From the 5' RACE reads, TCRdb called clonotypes with MiXCR, one entry per CDR3 protein. The table includes 510,000 or so distinct CDR3 sequences, about 19% detected once. The data stem from a study of T cells after yellow fever vaccination. Background on the study: The SMART-Seq v4 Ultra Low Input method served to prepare the low-cell-number fractions.

This CDR3 has 15 amino acids. The V gene end was trimmed by 1 base and the J gene end by 9 bases; junction bases not matched to a gene: 8. Per germline, CDR1 SEHNR and CDR2 FQNEAQ (reference sequence). Study-wide results and limits: In post-booster samples, most primary-vaccination clones reappeared (approximately 95% CD4, about 90% CD8). The appearance of a small share of clonotypes in both CD4 and CD8 compartments was observed.

The source material was PBMCs, sampled 15 days after the yellow fever booster vaccination. The receptor comes from a man aged 30-40 years who received the YFV17D yellow fever vaccine. The chain combines TRBV7-9 with TRBJ2-1; 8 bases agree with TRBD2. In nucleotides, the CDR3 is TGTGCCAGCAGCTTAGGGTCAGCGGGAGTTGGTGAGCAGTTCTTC. Its translation: CASSLGSAGVGEQFF.